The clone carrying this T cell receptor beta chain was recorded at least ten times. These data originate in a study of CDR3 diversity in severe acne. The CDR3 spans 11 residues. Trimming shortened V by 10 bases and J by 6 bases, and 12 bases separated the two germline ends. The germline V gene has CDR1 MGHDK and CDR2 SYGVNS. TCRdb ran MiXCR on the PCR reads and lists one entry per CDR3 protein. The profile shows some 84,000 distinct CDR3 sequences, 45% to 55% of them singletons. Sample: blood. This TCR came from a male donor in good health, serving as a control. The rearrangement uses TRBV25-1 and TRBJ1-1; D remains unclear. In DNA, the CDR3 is TGTGCCACCCTTGTGGGATCTGAAGCTTTCTTT. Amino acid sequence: CATLVGSEAFF.